This T cell receptor (beta chain) was recovered during a study of blood T cell repertoires in COVID-19. The wider study: Samples taken during acute and convalescent COVID-19 were collected in the United States, Italy and Spain. Sample material is recorded as cDNA or gDNA derived from T cells, B-cell-depleted T cells, or PBMCs.

Patients in Seattle were enrolled during active infection, then followed longitudinally. CDR1 is KGHSH, CDR2 LQKENI, per germline. This CDR3 region has 13 residues. The junction had 10 bases not matched to a gene; V was cut back by 3 bases and J by 13 bases. In the authors' methods: It was from reference gene primer amplification that nucleated cell counts were estimated. Assay: immunoSEQ multiplex PCR; the TCRdb copy retains only in-frame clones and omits some. That table is the source of V, J and clone size, and D and trimming were worked out from the DNA. The profile shows about 220,000 clones, around 83% of them singletons.

The receptor was derived from a woman older than 75 with COVID-19, enrolled during active disease. The chain couples TRBV18 to TRBJ1-1, with 8 nucleotides matching TRBD1. Sequenced: peripheral blood. In nucleotides, the CDR3 is TGTGCCAGCTCACCCTCCCGGGACAGGACCTATTTCTTT. Protein product: CASSPSRDRTYFF.